Presented here are 26 T cell receptor beta chains from one specimen sequenced in a study of OX40 agonist ivuxolimab in advanced cancers. Here immunoSEQ multiplex PCR was the method, and the copy in TCRdb shows in-frame clones only, minus some. The repertoire includes about 37,000 clones, roughly 83% of them detected once, and under 25% sits in the top ten. The sequenced sample was CD4+ or CD8+ T cells sorted from blood, obtained in a trial of the OX40 agonist ivuxolimab. Source of these receptors: an adult with an advanced solid tumor such as melanoma, head and neck, liver or kidney cancer.

The J gene is TRBJ1-1, the V gene TRBV19; the D gene is possibly TRBD1 (5 bases). Germline V gives CDR1 LNHDA, CDR2 SQIVND (reference sequence). The CDR3 consists of 14 residues. Trimming took 2 bases from V and 0 from J, leaving 7 bases between them. This CDR3 is CASSITGMNTEAFF. CDR3 nucleotides: TGTGCCAGTAGTATAACAGGAATGAACACTGAAGCTTTCTTT. The variable domain in full, completed from reference TRBV19 and TRBJ1-1, reads DGGITQSPKYLFRKEGQNVTLSCEQNLNHDAMYWYRQDPGQGLRLIYYSQIVNDFQKGDIAEGYSVSREKKESFPLTVTSAQKNPTAFYLCASSITGMNTEAFFGQGTRLTVV.

The chain couples TRBV9 to TRBJ2-7, with a possible D match to TRBD2 (5 bases). The V gene lost 0 bases and the J gene lost 5 bases, with 12 bases spanning the gap. From germline, CDR1 is SGDLS and CDR2 YYNGEE. The CDR3 sequence is 14 residues long. The CDR3 loop is CASSVVASIDEQYF. CDR3 sequence (DNA): TGTGCCAGCAGCGTAGTAGCTAGCATCGACGAGCAGTACTTC.

The V gene is TRBV7-9, the J gene TRBJ2-1; TRBD1 matches at 12 bases. The CDR3 has 15 residues. V shed 5 bases and J 8 bases; nucleotides not matched to a gene: 7. CDR1 and CDR2 from the germline V gene are SEHNR and FQNEAQ (reference sequence). For the CDR3, the DNA is TGTGCCAGCAGCCCCGGGACAGGGGGCGGGTATGAGCAGTTCTTC. Amino acid sequence: CASSPGTGGGYEQFF. Full variable domain (rest looked up from reference TRBV7-9 and TRBJ2-1): DTGVSQNPRHKITKRGQNVTFRCDPISEHNRLYWYRQTLGQGPEFLTYFQNEAQLEKSRLLSDRFSAERPKGSFSTLEIQRTEQGDSAMYLCASSPGTGGGYEQFFGPGTRLTVL.

V is TRBV28 and J is TRBJ2-3, with D perhaps given as TRBD1 or TRBD2 (5 bases each). Deletions cut 11 bases from V and 5 bases from J, with 17 bases between. The V gene's germline CDR1 is MDHEN and CDR2 SYDVKM. The CDR3 has 13 amino acids. CDR3 residues: CAGSRDVGDTQYF. CDR3 nucleotides: TGTGCCGGATCGAGGGACGTAGGAGATACGCAGTATTTT.

The rearrangement joins TRBV19 to TRBJ1-1; 8 bases line up with TRBD1. The CDR3 contains 13 residues. Germline V gene data show CDR1 as LNHDA and CDR2 as SQIVND (reference sequence). V was clipped by 10 bases and J by 1 base; unmatched bases: 5. The CDR3 DNA follows: TGTGCCACCTTAGGACAGGGGAACACTGAAGCTTTCTTT. This translates into CATLGQGNTEAFF.

The chain links TRBV27 to TRBJ2-2, with TRBD2 matching 7 bases. Germline V gene lookup returns CDR1 MNHEY and CDR2 SMNVEV (reference sequence). The length of the CDR3 is 16 residues. J lost 5 bases, V lost 4 bases, and 10 bases had no gene match. CDR3 residues: CASSYDLAVGTGELFF. The CDR3 coding sequence is TGTGCCAGCAGTTACGACCTAGCGGTTGGGACCGGGGAGCTGTTTTTT.

The gene calls are TRBV27 and TRBJ2-7; possible D gene TRBD2, 6 bases. Germline V gives CDR1 MNHEY, CDR2 SMNVEV (reference sequence). Trimming took off 1 base at V and 3 bases at J, with 10 bases between the two ends. CDR3 size: 14 residues. Written as DNA, the CDR3 is TGTGCCAGCAGTTTATGGGGGGTCGGCTACGAGCAGTACTTC. Encoded protein: CASSLWGVGYEQYF.

The V call is TRBV7-3, the J call TRBJ2-3, with unresolved D. The CDR3 extends over 15 amino acids. V dropped 3 bases and J dropped 1 base, with 11 bases sitting between them. The germline CDR1 and CDR2 sequences are SGHTA and FQGTGA. This chain's CDR3 is CASSFAVGRTDTQYF. In DNA, the CDR3 is TGTGCCAGCAGCTTCGCAGTCGGGCGCACAGATACGCAGTATTTT.

This sequence joins TRBV27 and TRBJ2-7; D remains ambiguous. This CDR3 region has 13 residues. The germline gives CDR1 MNHEY, CDR2 SMNVEV (reference sequence). The V end lost 2 bases, the J end lost 2 bases, and 7 bases lay between the germline ends. The CDR3, as DNA: TGTGCCAGCAGTTTAAACGGACCCTACGAGCAGTACTTC. It encodes CASSLNGPYEQYF.

This chain links TRBV28 with TRBJ2-3; 7 bases align to TRBD1. This CDR3 contains 16 residues. Germline V gene lookup returns CDR1 MDHEN and CDR2 SYDVKM. V was clipped by 6 bases and J by 3 bases; unmatched bases: 12. CDR3 region: CASSFPDRESTDTQYF. In nucleotides, the CDR3 is TGTGCCAGCAGCTTTCCCGACAGGGAAAGTACAGATACGCAGTATTTT.

The rearrangement uses TRBV7-9 and TRBJ2-7, with D tentatively TRBD1 (6 bases). V shed 8 bases and J shed 4 bases, with 15 bases lying between them. CDR1 is SEHNR, CDR2 FQNEAQ, per germline (reference sequence). The CDR3 length is 13 residues. CDR3 sequence: CASGEVGGYEQYF. Here the CDR3 DNA reads TGTGCCAGCGGCGAGGTAGGGGGTTACGAGCAGTACTTC.

The J gene is TRBJ1-5, the V gene TRBV27, with D perhaps TRBD1 (5 bases). The CDR3 totals 14 residues. V was clipped by 5 bases and J by 5 bases, with 13 bases between them. Germline V gene lookup returns CDR1 MNHEY and CDR2 SMNVEV (reference sequence). Written as DNA, the CDR3 is TGTGCCAGCAGTGCGGGGGGTGGGGATCAGCCCCAGCATTTT. Translated, it gives CASSAGGGDQPQHF.

This chain uses TRBV5-6 with TRBJ2-1; 8 bases align to TRBD1. Trimming took 0 bases from V and 7 from J; bases not matched to a gene: 9. The CDR3 contains 16 residues. Per the germline V gene, CDR1 is SGHDT and CDR2 is YYEEEE. In DNA form, the CDR3 reads TGTGCCAGCAGCTTGGCGTGGCAGGGGGCGCGGAATGAGCAGTTCTTC. It specifies CASSLAWQGARNEQFF.

V and J are TRBV27 and TRBJ2-7; 7 bases align to TRBD1. The CDR3 covers 15 residues. In germline, CDR1 is MNHEY, CDR2 SMNVEV (reference sequence). Trimming cost V 0 bases and J 4 bases; bases outside gene matches: 6. CDR3 protein: CASSLSPTGRYEQYF. The CDR3, as DNA: TGTGCCAGCAGTTTATCTCCGACAGGGAGATACGAGCAGTACTTC.

This chain links TRBV11-3 with TRBJ2-1; perhaps TRBD1 as D (6 bases). Between the trimmed V and J ends, which lost 5 bases and 3 bases, there was a span of 17 bases. Germline V lookup: CDR1 SGHNT, CDR2 YENEEA. The CDR3 covers 16 residues. The CDR3: CASSTPTGNSYNEQFF. CDR3 sequence (DNA): TGTGCCAGCAGCACTCCTACAGGGAACAGCTACAATGAGCAGTTCTTC.

V gene TRBV11-2 combines with J gene TRBJ2-5, with D uncertain. The germline V gene has CDR1 SGHAT and CDR2 FQNNGV. Deletions cut 0 bases from V and 1 base from J, with 15 bases between. There are 17 residues in the CDR3. The CDR3 is CASSLDTFSYLQETQYF. CDR3 sequence (DNA): TGTGCCAGCAGCTTAGATACTTTCTCCTACCTCCAAGAGACCCAGTACTTC.

The chain joins TRBV28 to TRBJ2-4; D possibly uses TRBD1 or TRBD2 (5 bases each). V dropped 5 bases and J dropped 6 bases, with 14 bases sitting between them. CDR3 size: 14 residues. Germline V gene data show CDR1 as MDHEN and CDR2 as SYDVKM. This CDR3 reads CASSPGTAGNIQYF. The CDR3 DNA is TGTGCCAGCAGTCCAGGGACGGCCGGAAACATTCAGTACTTC. The whole variable domain, filled in from reference TRBV28 and TRBJ2-4, reads DVKVTQSSRYLVKRTGEKVFLECVQDMDHENMFWYRQDPGLGLRLIYFSYDVKMKEKGDIPEGYSVSREKKERFSLILESASTNQTSMYLCASSPGTAGNIQYFGAGTRLSVL.

The chain joins TRBV27 to TRBJ1-6; D is ambiguous. V was pared by 8 bases and J by 7 bases, with 12 bases between. CDR3 size: 13 residues. In germline, CDR1 is MNHEY, CDR2 SMNVEV (reference sequence). CDR3 DNA: TGTGCCAGCTCGCCGGGAAGGAATTCACCCCTCCACTTT. Translating it yields CASSPGRNSPLHF.

The chain combines TRBV5-1 with TRBJ2-1, with 7 positions matching TRBD1. CDR1 is SGHRS, CDR2 YFSETQ, per germline. The J segment lost 5 bases and the V segment lost 4 bases, leaving 3 bases of the junction unmatched. The CDR3 contains 13 residues. The CDR3 spells CASSAGTDNEQFF. The CDR3 region has the DNA TGCGCCAGCAGCGCCGGGACAGACAATGAGCAGTTCTTC. The variable domain in full, with the rest retrieved from reference TRBV5-1 and TRBJ2-1, is KAGVTQTPRYLIKTRGQQVTLSCSPISGHRSVSWYQQTPGQGLQFLFEYFSETQRNKGNFPGRFSGRQFSNSRSEMNVSTLELGDSALYLCASSAGTDNEQFFGPGTRLTVL.

The genes are TRBV9 and TRBJ1-2; 7 bases agree with TRBD1. The CDR3 length is 14 residues. Germline CDR1 is SGDLS and CDR2 is YYNGEE. The trim removed 4 bases at V and 3 bases at J, leaving 6 bases unmatched. CDR3 in amino acids: CASSLGGGDYGYTF. The CDR3 DNA sequence: TGTGCCAGCAGCTTAGGGGGCGGAGACTATGGCTACACCTTC.

This clone appeared a single time. The V gene is TRBV5-6, the J gene TRBJ2-7, with 9 bases that match TRBD1. The CDR3 spans 15 residues. Germline CDR1 and CDR2: SGHDT and YYEEEE. The trim removed 3 bases at V and 2 bases at J, leaving 6 bases unmatched. The DNA for the CDR3 is TGTGCCAGCAGCTCATACAGGGGGCCGACCTACGAGCAGTACTTC. Encoded protein: CASSSYRGPTYEQYF.

The chain joins TRBV19 to TRBJ2-1; a weak D match, TRBD2 (6 bases). V was pared by 5 bases and J by 7 bases, with 18 bases between. The CDR3 is 15 residues long. Germline CDR1 is LNHDA and CDR2 is SQIVND (reference sequence). CDR3 bases: TGTGCCAGTAGTTCCGGTGGCGGGATCGAGAATGAGCAGTTCTTC. Amino acid sequence: CASSSGGGIENEQFF. The entire variable domain, with the rest obtained from reference TRBV19 and TRBJ2-1, is as follows: DGGITQSPKYLFRKEGQNVTLSCEQNLNHDAMYWYRQDPGQGLRLIYYSQIVNDFQKGDIAEGYSVSREKKESFPLTVTSAQKNPTAFYLCASSSGGGIENEQFFGPGTRLTVL.

In its sample, this clone was seen a few times. Additional DNA sequences in this sample encode the identical CDR3. The chain is built from TRBV7-9 and TRBJ2-3, with a tentative D call TRBD1 (5 bases). Germline V gene lookup returns CDR1 SEHNR and CDR2 FQNEAQ (reference sequence). This CDR3 is built from 15 residues. Between the trimmed V and J ends, which lost 1 base and 1 base, there was a span of 9 bases. The CDR3 protein is CASSLVQGGTDTQYF. CDR3 DNA: TGTGCCAGCAGCTTAGTGCAGGGCGGCACAGATACGCAGTATTTT.

The rearrangement uses TRBV6-5 and TRBJ1-3; a possible D gene is TRBD1 (5 bases). The ends were cut back, 0 bases at V and 0 bases at J, with 6 bases in the middle. The CDR3 covers 15 residues. From germline, CDR1 is MNHEY and CDR2 SVGAGI. The CDR3 DNA reads as TGTGCCAGCAGTTACTCGGGGGTCTCTGGAAACACCATATATTTT. It specifies CASSYSGVSGNTIYF.

The chain recombines TRBV28 with TRBJ1-1, with D unresolved. CDR3 length: 12 amino acids. Trimming removed 5 bases at V and 6 bases at J, with 10 bases between. CDR1 MDHEN and CDR2 SYDVKM come from the germline V gene. The CDR3 spells CASSPPSAEAFF. The CDR3 nucleotides read TGTGCCAGCAGTCCGCCCTCCGCTGAAGCTTTCTTT.

The CDR3 spells CASSSGGRVYEQYF. As DNA, the CDR3 is TGTGCCAGCAGTTCAGGGGGAAGGGTCTACGAGCAGTACTTC. The V and J genes are TRBV7-8 and TRBJ2-7; 7 bases align to TRBD1. The V and J ends lost 6 bases and 3 bases, in that order; junction bases with no gene match: 8. CDR1 and CDR2 from the germline V gene are SGHVS and FQNEAQ. This CDR3 region has 14 residues.